This entry lists 19 T cell receptor beta chains sequenced from one sample in a study of monozygotic twins with inflammatory bowel disease. TCRdb derives one entry per CDR3 protein from the 5' RACE reads, leaving out DNA. The clone table shows hundreds of thousands of distinct CDR3 sequences, with the ten largest holding 5.6%. Sequences were obtained from blood. The receptor set was obtained from a human donor with ulcerative colitis or Crohn's disease, or a healthy co-twin of an affected twin (not recorded which).

V gene TRBV4-2 combines with J gene TRBJ2-7. The CDR3 loop spans 15 amino acids. CDR1 and CDR2 from the germline V gene are LGHNA and YNFKEQ. CDR3 in amino acids: CASSQDPDSSYEQYF.

The rearrangement uses TRBV10-3 and TRBJ1-1; absent DNA, TCRdb's TRBD1 call cannot be checked. Germline loops: CDR1 ENHRY, CDR2 SYGVKD. The CDR3 runs 13 residues. The CDR3 is CAISGTANTEAFF.

The chain carries TRBV20-1 and TRBJ2-5; the TRBD1 assignment by TCRdb is unverifiable without DNA. The CDR3 totals 15 residues. The germline CDR1 and CDR2 sequences are DFQATT and SNEGSKA (reference sequence). CDR3 region: CSAAQGSSYQETQYF.

The CDR3 sequence: CASSSGRGGSPLHF. The chain employs TRBV12-3 or TRBV12-4 and TRBJ1-6; the TCRdb call, TRBD1, lacks DNA for checking. The CDR3 totals 14 residues.

The chain recombines TRBV7-9 with TRBJ2-7; TCRdb reports TRBD1, a call that lacks DNA to check it against. The germline V gene has CDR1 SEHNR and CDR2 FQNEAQ (reference sequence). This CDR3 has 12 amino acids. The CDR3 protein is CASDWGDYEQYF.

This chain links TRBV12-3 or TRBV12-4 with TRBJ2-2; the D call of TRBD2 rests on TCRdb alone, since no DNA is present to check it. The CDR3 runs 13 residues. The CDR3: CASRKREAGELFF.

This chain connects TRBV20-1 to TRBJ2-2; TCRdb gives TRBD2 as the D gene, but with no DNA this cannot be confirmed. Germline assignment: CDR1 DFQATT and CDR2 SNEGSKA (reference sequence). There are 16 residues in the CDR3. The CDR3 sequence is CSASPQTRPATGELFF.

The chain combines TRBV7-9 with TRBJ1-6. CDR1 and CDR2 (germline): SEHNR, FQNEAQ (reference sequence). The CDR3 covers 16 residues. The chain's CDR3 is CASSSPWGSYNSPLHF.

The chain is built from TRBV12-3 or TRBV12-4 and TRBJ2-7. The CDR3 extends over 11 amino acids. The CDR3 loop is CASSGTYEQYF.

The V and J genes are TRBV18 and TRBJ2-7; lacking DNA, the TRBD1 call made by TCRdb goes unchecked. This CDR3 comprises 15 residues. Germline CDR1 reads KGHSH; CDR2 reads LQKENI. CDR3 loop: CASSPLLRDGYEQYF. The full variable domain, with the rest looked up from reference TRBV18 and TRBJ2-7, is NAGVMQNPRHLVRRRGQEARLRCSPMKGHSHVYWYRQLPEEGLKFMVYLQKENIIDESGMPKERFSAEFPKEGPSILRIQQVVRGDSAAYFCASSPLLRDGYEQYFGPGTRLTVT.

The chain employs TRBV28 and TRBJ2-3; TCRdb's assignment of TRBD1 cannot be checked, as there is no DNA. CDR1 MDHEN and CDR2 SYDVKM come from the germline V gene. This CDR3 contains 16 residues. CDR3 amino acids: CASRHDDGQYTDTQYF.

This rearrangement joins TRBV14 to TRBJ2-3; TCRdb designates TRBD2, a call that cannot be tested without DNA. The CDR3 consists of 16 residues. Germline CDR1 reads SGHDN; CDR2 reads FVKESK. The chain's CDR3 is CASSQALAGSPDTQYF.

The chain has TRBV5-6 and TRBJ2-2. There are 12 residues in the CDR3. In germline, CDR1 is SGHDT, CDR2 YYEEEE. The chain's CDR3 is CASSLLGGELFF.

The chain employs TRBV20-1 and TRBJ2-2; checking the TCRdb D call of TRBD2 is not possible without DNA. Germline V gene data show CDR1 as DFQATT and CDR2 as SNEGSKA (reference sequence). The CDR3 contains 19 residues. CDR3 sequence: CSAPPPLVSGRWDTGELFF.

The chain recombines TRBV7-2 with TRBJ1-5; no DNA is available, so the TRBD1 call from TCRdb remains unchecked. In germline, CDR1 is SGHTA, CDR2 FQGNSA. This CDR3 is built from 16 residues. The CDR3 sequence: CASSMHHREINQPQHF.

CDR3 in amino acids: CAWTSGRGTDTQYF. The chain carries TRBV30 and TRBJ2-3; no DNA is available, so the TRBD2 call from TCRdb remains unchecked. The CDR3 has 14 residues. Germline lookup yields CDR1 GTSNPN and CDR2 SVGIG (reference sequence).

The chain links TRBV18 to TRBJ2-3; the D call of TRBD2 rests on TCRdb alone, since no DNA is present to check it. The CDR3 spans 18 residues. The V gene's germline CDR1 is KGHSH and CDR2 LQKENI. This CDR3 is CASSPLPTSGGSGDTQYF.

The genes are TRBV5-1 and TRBJ2-1; TCRdb picks TRBD1, but there is no DNA to check that call. Germline CDR1 and CDR2: SGHRS and YFSETQ. The CDR3 contains 16 residues. CDR3 amino acids: CASSLSGIPRGNEQFF.

The chain employs TRBV27 and TRBJ2-7; with no DNA, the TCRdb D assignment of TRBD1 cannot be verified. From germline, CDR1 is MNHEY and CDR2 SMNVEV (reference sequence). This CDR3 is 13 amino acids long. This chain's CDR3 is CATQGQGTYEQYF.